In its sample, the clone carrying this TCR beta chain ranks as large. The repertoire was sequenced with immunoSEQ multiplex PCR; TCRdb's copy has only in-frame clones and lacks some. The table lists some 17,000 clones, roughly 71% of them singletons. Looked up from germline, CDR1 is SGDLS and CDR2 is YYNGEE. The CDR3 is made up of 15 amino acids. V was clipped by 3 bases and J by 4 bases; unmatched bases: 10. The record originates from a study of ipilimumab plus nivolumab after autologous stem cell transplantation. The sample consisted of PBMCs, taken in a trial of ipilimumab plus nivolumab as post-transplant consolidation. The clonotype was recovered from a male donor with diffuse large B-cell lymphoma. This chain links TRBV9 with TRBJ2-7, with 7 nucleotides matching TRBD1. CDR3 amino acids: CASSARDRDSYEQYF. In nucleotides, the CDR3 is TGTGCCAGCAGCGCCAGGGACAGAGATAGTTACGAGCAGTACTTC.